This record concerns one TCR beta chain sequence. This clone was counted only a few times. It has no known antigen specificity. Base qualities are missing; no much larger clone stands one base away. V ends up 4 bases short and J 4 bases short, with an unmatched junction base count of 0. CDR1 is given as SEHNR and CDR2 as FQNEAQ, both from the germline V gene (reference sequence). The cysteine opens and the phenylalanine closes a CDR3 of 13 amino acids. Kept here is only the CDR3 DNA, which spans 39 bases and is read in frame from base 1. The data originate from a study of cytomegalovirus exposure and HLA in healthy donors (dated by TCRdb to about 2017). Turning to the overall study: An earlier analysis of roughly 500 of the donors reported about 280 Gb of sequence data and approximately 120 million unique TCR beta sequences obtained from approximately 180 million T cells. The number of donors typed differed by locus, with roughly 620-630 for A, B, C, DRB1 and DQB1, 522 for DQA1, 600 to 610 for DPA1, and approximately 470 for DPB1. Genome-wide SNP genotypes for about 55% of the roughly 670 donors were used in a later genetic analysis, which treated that subset as a discovery cohort. The T cell repertoires of under 750 subjects were profiled by immunosequencing and related to cytomegalovirus serostatus. The genetic ancestry cluster associated with self-reported Caucasian donors included over 65% of the 350 to 500 genotyped donors. Every repertoire in the discovery cohort had been generated on one and the same sequencing platform. To study patterns of TCR occurrence, a later analysis re-analyzed previously published TCR beta repertoires from 700 or so donors and added high-resolution HLA genotyping. Roughly 5 DR-DQ haplotypes were handled as single units for association and clustering, since linkage in the cohort was strong. Among around 400 genotyped donors of the cohort, an average of approximately 200,000 unique TCR beta nucleotide sequences was sequenced per donor, of which roughly 17% were non-productive. Donor age, sex, ethnicity and CMV serostatus were collected together with the repertoire data. Roughly 300 gigabases of sequencing data and approximately 93 million unique TCR sequences were included in an early release covering roughly 600 HLA-typed donors. An earlier analysis of a few hundred of the donors applied high-throughput TCR beta sequencing to assess whether each TCR beta V gene segment acted as functional or pseudogenic. A separate validation cohort of roughly 120 different subjects was used in addition to the roughly 720-subject first cohort. The later analysis used no new phenotypic data to find candidate immune exposures, relying instead on TCR beta sequences and their occurrence across donors. Both class I and class II loci were covered by HLA typing, at four-digit resolution. The study aimed to test whether cataloging public T cell receptors could reveal signatures of past pathogen exposure. To predict cytomegalovirus infection status, the study brought together high-throughput TCR immunosequencing, statistical association of individual TCRs with disease status, and machine learning.

In total, 500 to 700 healthy bone marrow donors made up the cohort. All cohort members were sampled while nominally healthy, although unrecorded immune exposures were likely present. The donor was CMV seropositive and belonged to the group of a few hundred seropositive cohort members. Every donor gave a peripheral blood sample, and the peripheral blood mononuclear cells from that sample were used for TCR beta sequencing. Genomic DNA extraction from the blood cell samples was performed with the Qiagen DNeasy Blood Extraction Kit. What the research found in general, with its limitations: Linkage disequilibrium might explain the correlated functional status among segregating V segments, but an unknown experimental factor could not be ruled out. In a later genetic analysis, a missense DCLRE1C variant was associated with V-gene and J-gene trimming of TCR beta chains, and the association was replicated in an independent cohort. Because counts were too low, some 17 rarely observed V segments, including chromosome 9 orphons, were excluded from the earlier analysis of 587 of the donors. For the cohort, immune exposure information was limited to CMV serostatus. In vitro tests confirmed that three of the cytomegalovirus-associated TCR beta chains recognize cytomegalovirus antigens. Cytomegalovirus status was reported to be diagnosed by the classifier with high specificity and sensitivity in both the original and validation cohorts. At a false discovery rate of 0.05, a later analysis linked some 17,000 TCR beta sequences to specific HLA alleles. Only TCR beta chains were sequenced in this cohort, and the absence of alpha or paired-chain data limited detectable features. Strong co-occurrence of HLA alleles, especially DR and DQ, made assigning TCR associations to individual alleles difficult. Sequencing depth was assumed to be roughly uniform across donors in the presence/absence analyses, though that assumption may not hold. According to a later analysis, most CMV-associated TCR beta chains appeared to be HLA-restricted, and the HLA associations seemed to be driven largely by CMV exposure. Some IMGT-functional V segments, including TRBV6-2 and TRBV6-3, could not be told apart with the 87-base-pair reads, so those segments were excluded. An earlier analysis of roughly 570 of the donors showed that most TCR beta V segments appeared in productive rearrangements either about 87% or about 30% of the time, which broadly matched IMGT annotations. A group of highly shared sequence variants was considered likely to be a technical artifact of the sequencing pipeline. According to a later analysis, parvovirus B19, influenza, CMV and Epstein-Barr virus appeared linked to several top co-occurrence clusters. Most TCR sequences were observed very rarely across donors, whereas some public TCRs were present in many individuals. HLA typing was unavailable for some donors at each locus, so association tests used only the typed subset. In a later genetic analysis, fewer N-insertions in productive TCRs were reported among donors in an Asian-associated ancestry cluster than the roughly 700-donor mean. It was suggested by the authors that the approach could potentially be generalized to other disease states and immunological phenotypes. According to a later analysis, TCR association rates differed among HLA loci, with DRB1 alleles showing the most associated TCRs and HLA-C alleles showing the fewest. A further reported finding was that TCR beta sequences accurately predicted the HLA-A and HLA-B alleles for most subjects in the first cohort. Compared with equally common non-associated chains, HLA-associated TCR beta chains in a later analysis were more clonally expanded and had lower generation probabilities. In the study, around 150 TCR beta chains were listed as associated with cytomegalovirus.

The protocol used for the library was the immunoSEQ multiplex PCR assay. For the multiplex PCR, a mixture combining 60 forward primers for TCR Vbeta segments and 13 reverse primers for TCR Jbeta segments was used. A multiplex PCR assay on genomic DNA amplified the CDR3 region of rearranged TCR beta genes. Amplified TCR beta libraries were sequenced as 87-base-pair reads on the Illumina HiSeq System. In the authors' own workflow: In a later analysis, some 80 million unique TCR beta chains were counted across the approximately 640 repertoires, and about 9.9 million of these chains were shared by at least two donors. Raw reads were error-corrected and collapsed into unique sequences by a nearest-neighbor algorithm in which closely related sequences were merged to remove PCR and sequencing errors. V, D and J gene segments were assigned by aligning CDR3 sequences to IMGT reference sequences. Each retained sequence needed at least a six-nucleotide match to both a V gene segment and a J gene segment. Rearrangements were called productive when the CDR3 lacked stop codons and stayed in frame with V and J; all others were non-productive. CDR3 was defined according to IMGT convention as the region running from the second conserved V-encoded cysteine to the conserved J-encoded phenylalanine. Sequences without an unambiguous match to a single V gene segment were excluded from the earlier analysis of approximately 560 of the donors. In an earlier analysis of approximately 590 of the donors, V segments were called functional above 56.7% productive rearrangements and were called segregating when the between-donor standard deviation exceeded 5%. A statistical classification framework was built for diagnosing cytomegalovirus status from the catalog of TCR beta chain sequences. In a later analysis, TCR nucleotide sequences were compared against IMGT/GENE-DB human TR gene sequences so that V and J genes could be assigned. Using the TCRdist pipeline, a later analysis assigned CDR3 sequences along with most-parsimonious VDJ recombination scenarios. In a later analysis, every TCR beta chain was defined by the combination of its CDR3 amino acid sequence and its V-gene family, and reads without a unique V-gene family were dropped. As a way to deal with suspected cross-contamination and a sequencing artifact, a later analysis dropped hundreds of nucleotide sequences that were highly shared and had low generation probability. For each public chain, a later analysis derived a clonal expansion index from normalized ranks of inferred template counts within each repertoire. In a later analysis, generation probabilities were computed using a VDJ recombination model fitted to out-of-frame rearrangements, and the results were checked against IGoR. Hypergeometric tests were used in a later analysis to score TCR-TCR, TCR-HLA and TCR-CMV co-occurrence, with a repertoire-size bias correction applied to the TCR pairs. In a later analysis, false discovery rates were estimated by permuting HLA or CMV assignments 20 times. In a later analysis, co-occurring TCRs were grouped with DBSCAN, and TCRdist sequence similarity was added when clustering was performed within HLA-allele-positive subsets. Repertoires with fewer than 30,000 or more than 120,000 public chains, plus five repertoires with anomalous nucleotide sharing, were excluded from co-occurrence clustering. Imported from immuneACCESS, the table was reduced by TCRdb to in-frame sequences with V and J called. These copies leave out some clones; in studies compared against another copy, an unresolved V gene accounts for under half, and the cause of the remainder is not known. V, J and clone size are those of that table, while D and trimming were read from the DNA. This sample holds 150,000 or so clones; roughly 79% were observed only once. The ten most abundant clones make up almost 6.5% of the sample.

The rearranged segments are TRBV7-9 and TRBJ1-1; TRBD1 aligns with 10 central bases. Sample: PBMCs. The sequence was collected from a man aged 35 to 55 in good health and CMV-seropositive. The base sequence is TGTGCCAGCAGCTGGACAGGGGGCACTGAAGCTTTCTTT. The translation is CASSWTGGTEAFF.